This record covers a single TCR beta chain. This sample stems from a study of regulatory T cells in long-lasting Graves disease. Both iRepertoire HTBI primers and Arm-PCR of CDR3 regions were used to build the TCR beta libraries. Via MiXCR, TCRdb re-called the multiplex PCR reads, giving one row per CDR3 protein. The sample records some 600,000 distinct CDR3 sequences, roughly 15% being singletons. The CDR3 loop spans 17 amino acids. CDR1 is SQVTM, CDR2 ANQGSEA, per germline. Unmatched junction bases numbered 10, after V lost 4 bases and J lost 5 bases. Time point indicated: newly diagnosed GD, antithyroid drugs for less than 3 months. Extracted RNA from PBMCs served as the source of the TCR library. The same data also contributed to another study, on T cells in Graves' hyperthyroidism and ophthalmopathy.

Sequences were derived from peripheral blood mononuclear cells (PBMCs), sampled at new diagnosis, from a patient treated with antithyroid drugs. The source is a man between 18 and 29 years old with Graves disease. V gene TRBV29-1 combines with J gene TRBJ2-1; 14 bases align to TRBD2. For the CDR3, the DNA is TGCAGCGTTGCCGGGGGGACTAGCGGGAGTCTACACAATGAGCAGTTCTTC. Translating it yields CSVAGGTSGSLHNEQFF.